These 14 T cell receptor beta chains came from one sample sequenced in a study of cytomegalovirus exposure and HLA in healthy donors. PCR primers comprised 60 Vbeta and 13 Jbeta primers. Repertoires were generated with immunoSEQ multiplex PCR, while TCRdb's copy carries only in-frame clones and drops some. The repertoire includes some 190,000 clones, over 60% of them detected once, and 1.5% to 2% sits in the top ten. The sample consisted of PBMCs. These receptors were collected from a man in his late teens or twenties in good health and CMV-seronegative.

This clone was seen a single time. The chain is built from TRBV6-5 and TRBJ1-3; D is perhaps TRBD1 (5 bases). Germline V gene lookup returns CDR1 MNHEY and CDR2 SVGAGI. V lost 2 bases and J 0 bases, leaving 8 bases between the germline ends. The CDR3 totals 15 residues. The CDR3 nucleotides read TGTGCCAGCAGTTACGGGGCCGACTCTGGAAACACCATATATTTT. It is translated as CASSYGADSGNTIYF.

The chain carries TRBV12-5 and TRBJ2-5; 11 bases fit TRBD2. Per germline, CDR1 LGHNT and CDR2 FRNRAP. The CDR3 totals 15 residues. Unmatched junction bases numbered 8, after V lost 7 bases and J lost 4 bases. CDR3 DNA sequence: TGTGCTAGTGTCCGCCTCGGACTAGCGGGAGAGACCCAGTACTTC. This translates into CASVRLGLAGETQYF. Variable domain in full (rest from reference TRBV12-5 and TRBJ2-5): DARVTQTPRHKVTEMGQEVTMRCQPILGHNTVFWYRQTMMQGLELLAYFRNRAPLDDSGMPKDRFSAEMPDATLATLKIQPSEPRDSAVYFCASVRLGLAGETQYFGPGTRLLVL.

This chain joins TRBV2 and TRBJ2-2; 7 positions agree with TRBD1. J gave up 0 bases and V 4 bases, and 5 bases lay outside the gene matches. The CDR3 has 16 residues. CDR1 is SNHLY, CDR2 FYNNEI, per germline. The CDR3 region is CASSGGGGSNTGELFF. DNA for the CDR3: TGTGCCAGCAGTGGAGGGGGCGGCTCGAACACCGGGGAGCTGTTTTTT.

The chain couples TRBV28 to TRBJ2-7, with 8 bases matching TRBD1. J gave up 0 bases and V 4 bases, and 5 bases lay outside the gene matches. The CDR3 runs 15 residues. CDR1 is MDHEN, CDR2 SYDVKM, per germline. This chain's CDR3 is CASSSRGHLSYEQYF. CDR3 nucleotide sequence: TGTGCCAGCAGTTCCAGGGGGCACCTCTCCTACGAGCAGTACTTC.

V usage is TRBV7-9 and J usage is TRBJ1-2, with 10 bases aligning to TRBD1. CDR1 is SEHNR, CDR2 FQNEAQ, per germline (reference sequence). There are 16 residues in the CDR3. The ends lost 4 bases at V and 8 bases at J; junction bases unmatched: 13. This CDR3 is CASSSQDRGTPWGYTF. CDR3 DNA sequence: TGTGCCAGCAGCTCCCAGGACAGGGGGACCCCTTGGGGCTACACCTTC.

V and J are TRBV11-2 and TRBJ1-2; D call uncertain. The CDR3 is 12 residues long. Germline CDR1 reads SGHAT; CDR2 reads FQNNGV. Trimming cost V 8 bases and J 6 bases, with 13 bases left between them. CDR3 sequence (DNA): TGTGCCAGCCGTCCGGGGTTGGATGGCTACACCTTC. Translation: CASRPGLDGYTF.

The rearrangement uses TRBV5-1 and TRBJ2-3, with TRBD1 identical over 9 bases. The CDR3 has 15 residues. V was pared by 5 bases and J by 0 bases, with 4 bases of the junction left unmatched. The germline V gene encodes CDR1 SGHRS and CDR2 YFSETQ. The DNA of the CDR3 is TGCGCCAGCAGTTCGGGACAGGGAAGCACAGATACGCAGTATTTT. Protein: CASSSGQGSTDTQYF.

The rearrangement links TRBV5-6 to TRBJ1-6, with 11 bases identical to TRBD1. This CDR3 is 17 amino acids long. J was trimmed by 10 bases and V by 4 bases; bases with no gene match: 13. The germline CDR1 and CDR2 sequences are SGHDT and YYEEEE. The DNA for the CDR3 is TGTGCCAGCAGCCAAGCCCTCCGGACAGGGGGCTACTCACCCCTCCACTTT. It specifies CASSQALRTGGYSPLHF. Filled out from reference TRBV5-6 and TRBJ1-6, the complete variable domain reads DAGVTQSPTHLIKTRGQQVTLRCSPKSGHDTVSWYQQALGQGPQFIFQYYEEEERQRGNFPDRFSGHQFPNYSSELNVNALLLGDSALYLCASSQALRTGGYSPLHFGNGTRLTVT.

CDR3 DNA: TGTGCCAGCAGTTTGAGCCCCATTGTGAATACGCAGTATTTT. As protein: CASSLSPIVNTQYF. The V call is TRBV6-5, the J call TRBJ2-3; the D is unclear. Germline values: CDR1 MNHEY, CDR2 SVGAGI. The CDR3 extends over 14 amino acids. V was cut by 4 bases and J by 7 bases, with 15 bases left in between.

The V gene is TRBV28, the J gene TRBJ1-5; possibly TRBD1 for D (5 bases). The germline CDR1 and CDR2 sequences are MDHEN and SYDVKM. The V end lost 2 bases, the J end lost 9 bases, and 23 bases lay between the germline ends. The CDR3 is made up of 17 amino acids. This chain's CDR3 is CASSLRISGEAGRPQHF. Written as DNA, the CDR3 is TGTGCCAGCAGTTTAAGAATTTCCGGGGAGGCGGGACGGCCCCAGCATTTT.

In DNA, the CDR3 is TGTGCCTGGAGTGTAGGAGGGGAGGGTGGCTACACCTTC. It specifies CAWSVGGEGGYTF. V gene TRBV30 combines with J gene TRBJ1-2, with TRBD1 as a possible D gene (5 bases). The V end was cut by 0 bases, the J end by 7 bases, with 12 bases between. The CDR3 is 13 amino acids. CDR1 is GTSNPN, CDR2 SVGIG, per germline (reference sequence).

The chain joins TRBV9 to TRBJ2-3, with 7 positions matching TRBD1. This CDR3 contains 17 residues. V shed 3 bases, J shed 0 bases, and the junction held 10 bases outside the gene matches. Per germline, CDR1 SGDLS and CDR2 YYNGEE. CDR3 DNA sequence: TGTGCCAGCAGCGGATGGACAGGCCTAACTAGCACAGATACGCAGTATTTT. Protein sequence: CASSGWTGLTSTDTQYF.

CDR3 amino acids: CASSLAGSTDTQYF. The CDR3 nucleotides read TGTGCCAGCAGTTTAGCGGGGTCGACAGATACGCAGTATTTT. The gene calls are TRBV27 and TRBJ2-3, with D possibly being TRBD2 (6 bases). V lost 2 bases and J lost 3, with 9 bases in between. Germline lookup yields CDR1 MNHEY and CDR2 SMNVEV (reference sequence). The CDR3 length is 14 residues.

V usage is TRBV2 and J usage is TRBJ2-1; the D is unclear. CDR1 is SNHLY and CDR2 is FYNNEI in the germline V gene. Trimming removed 11 bases from V and 1 base from J, with 6 bases in between. The CDR3 spans 11 residues. The CDR3, as DNA: TGTGCCGTCACTTCCTACAATGAGCAGTTCTTC. This gives the protein CAVTSYNEQFF.